These 32 T cell receptor beta chains share one sample of origin, sequenced in a study of regulatory T cells in long-lasting Graves disease. Sample time point: newly diagnosed GD, antithyroid drugs for less than 3 months. RNA extracted from PBMCs served as the sequencing template. Library construction for TCR beta used iRepertoire HTBI primers and Arm-PCR of CDR3 regions. Each CDR3 protein is one row after TCRdb ran MiXCR on the multiplex PCR reads. The data show 450,000 to 650,000 distinct CDR3 sequences, with 15% to 20% seen just once and roughly 25% held by the top ten. The same specimen was also included in a second study, on T cells in Graves' hyperthyroidism and ophthalmopathy.

The sequencing used peripheral blood mononuclear cells (PBMCs), collected at new diagnosis, from a patient treated with antithyroid drugs. The receptors originated from a woman aged 40-65 years with Graves disease.

This clonotype has at least ten counts. V and J are TRBV5-1 and TRBJ2-7; perhaps TRBD2 as D (5 bases). V lost 5 bases to trimming and J lost 5 bases, with 11 bases between them. Germline CDR1 SGHRS, CDR2 YFSETQ. The CDR3 has 12 amino acids. DNA for the CDR3: TGCGCCAGCAGGACTAACTCGGACGAGCAGTACTTC. It specifies CASRTNSDEQYF.

This clonotype occurred many times. This chain connects TRBV20-1 to TRBJ2-7, with 9 positions matching TRBD1. The CDR3 has 14 amino acids. The germline CDR1 and CDR2 sequences are DFQATT and SNEGSKA (reference sequence). V gave up 6 bases and J gave up 4 bases; unmatched junction bases: 10. CDR3 nucleotides: TGCAGTGCAGAGCCCGGGACAGGGAATTACGAGCAGTACTTC. Translating gives CSAEPGTGNYEQYF.

This clonotype occurred a few times. The V gene is TRBV30, the J gene TRBJ1-5, with D unresolved. The CDR3 has 14 residues. The germline V and J ends were trimmed by 0 bases and 0 bases, with 6 bases remaining between them. In germline, CDR1 is GTSNPN, CDR2 SVGIG (reference sequence). The DNA for the CDR3 is TGTGCCTGGAGTGTAGGTACTAGCAATCAGCCCCAGCATTTT. It yields the protein CAWSVGTSNQPQHF.

This clonotype was observed a few times. The rearrangement uses TRBV27 and TRBJ1-4, with D perhaps TRBD1 (5 bases). Trimming took 1 base from V and 8 from J, leaving 11 bases between them. In germline, CDR1 is MNHEY, CDR2 SMNVEV (reference sequence). The CDR3 is 14 amino acids. CDR3: CASSLWGGDEKLFF. CDR3 DNA: TGTGCCAGCAGTTTATGGGGAGGGGACGAAAAACTGTTTTTT. Together with reference TRBV27 and TRBJ1-4, the CDR3 gives the full variable domain: EAQVTQNPRYLITVTGKKLTVTCSQNMNHEYMSWYRQDPGLGLRQIYYSMNVEVTDKGDVPEGYKVSRKEKRNFPLILESPSPNQTSLYFCASSLWGGDEKLFFGSGTQLSVL.

This clonotype was detected only a few times. This rearrangement joins TRBV5-6 to TRBJ2-1; either TRBD1 or TRBD2 may fit D (5 bases each). V dropped 4 bases and J dropped 3 bases, with 14 bases sitting between them. This CDR3 has 15 amino acids. The germline gives CDR1 SGHDT, CDR2 YYEEEE. This CDR3 is CASSAPGRYYNEQFF. Here the CDR3 DNA reads TGTGCCAGCAGCGCCCCGGGGCGATACTACAATGAGCAGTTCTTC. Full variable domain (outside the CDR3, taken from reference TRBV5-6 and TRBJ2-1): DAGVTQSPTHLIKTRGQQVTLRCSPKSGHDTVSWYQQALGQGPQFIFQYYEEEERQRGNFPDRFSGHQFPNYSSELNVNALLLGDSALYLCASSAPGRYYNEQFFGPGTRLTVL.

This clonotype was observed a handful of times. V usage is TRBV7-8 and J usage is TRBJ1-1, with D hard to call. V lost 4 bases to trimming and J lost 0 bases, with 9 bases between them. CDR1 is SGHVS, CDR2 FQNEAQ, per germline. The CDR3 is 14 amino acids. The CDR3 sequence: CASSSQYMNTEAFF. The CDR3 DNA follows: TGTGCCAGCAGCTCCCAGTACATGAACACTGAAGCTTTCTTT.

This clonotype was recorded at least ten times. V gene TRBV28 combines with J gene TRBJ1-3, with D possibly matching TRBD1 (5 bases). V gave up 4 bases and J gave up 2 bases, with 15 bases separating them. CDR1 MDHEN and CDR2 SYDVKM come from the germline V gene. The CDR3 is made up of 16 amino acids. The CDR3 DNA is TGTGCCAGCAGTTCAGACCCTCAAGGGGCTGGAAACACCATATATTTT. This codes for CASSSDPQGAGNTIYF.

This clonotype showed up many times. The V and J genes are TRBV3-1 and TRBJ1-4, with D tentatively TRBD1 (5 bases). The germline V gene encodes CDR1 LGHDT and CDR2 YNNKEL (reference sequence). Trimming removed 4 bases from V and 1 base from J, with 7 bases in between. The CDR3 sequence is 14 residues long. CDR3 sequence: CASSRGGTNEKLFF. The CDR3 DNA follows: TGTGCCAGCAGCCGGGGGGGAACTAATGAAAAACTGTTTTTT.

This clonotype was seen at least ten times. V usage is TRBV12-3 or TRBV12-4 and J usage is TRBJ2-7; the match to TRBD2 covers 12 bases. CDR3 size: 14 residues. The J segment lost 6 bases and the V segment lost 6 bases, leaving 6 bases of the junction unmatched. Here the CDR3 reads CASSPGLAGFEQYF. The CDR3, as DNA: TGTGCCAGCAGCCCTGGACTAGCGGGGTTCGAGCAGTACTTC.

The chain has TRBV28 and TRBJ2-1; TRBD2 matches 13 bases. J gave up 7 bases and V 4 bases, and 10 bases lay outside the gene matches. CDR1 and CDR2 (germline): MDHEN, SYDVKM. CDR3 length: 17 residues. The CDR3 loop reads CASSSPGTSGNANEQFF. CDR3 nucleotide sequence: TGTGCCAGCAGTTCCCCCGGGACTAGCGGGAATGCGAATGAGCAGTTCTTC.

This clonotype showed up many times. The chain combines TRBV12-3 or TRBV12-4 with TRBJ1-5; D might be TRBD1 (5 bases). V lost 5 bases to trimming and J lost 4 bases, with 15 bases between them. CDR3 length equals 15 residues. CDR3 DNA sequence: TGTGCCAGCAGTCCGGGGGTAGGGATTAATCAGCCCCAGCATTTT. It translates to CASSPGVGINQPQHF.

V is TRBV20-1 and J is TRBJ2-3; the D gene is possibly TRBD2 (7 bases). CDR1 and CDR2 (germline): DFQATT, SNEGSKA (reference sequence). The CDR3 consists of 13 residues. Trimming removed 4 bases from V and 5 bases from J, with 13 bases in between. Written as DNA, the CDR3 is TGCAGTGCTATGGGGGGGGCTGGAGATACGCAGTATTTT. It codes for CSAMGGAGDTQYF.

At least ten counts were recorded for this clonotype. The genes are TRBV2 and TRBJ2-7; D is uncertain. V gave up 3 bases and J gave up 4 bases, with 10 bases separating them. The CDR3 totals 13 residues. Germline assignment: CDR1 SNHLY and CDR2 FYNNEI. CDR3 in amino acids: CASSDSESYEQYF. CDR3 coding DNA: TGTGCCAGCAGTGATAGTGAAAGTTACGAGCAGTACTTC.

This clonotype has at least ten counts. V gene TRBV28 combines with J gene TRBJ1-5; possibly TRBD1 for D (6 bases). Per the germline V gene, CDR1 is MDHEN and CDR2 is SYDVKM. The CDR3 contains 18 residues. Trimming stripped 2 bases from V and 6 bases from J, with 23 bases between. CDR3 nucleotides: TGTGCCAGCAGTTTACGTATCCACTCAGGGGAGTTTAGTCAGCCCCAGCATTTT. Residues: CASSLRIHSGEFSQPQHF. The complete variable domain, with remaining parts taken from reference TRBV28 and TRBJ1-5, reads DVKVTQSSRYLVKRTGEKVFLECVQDMDHENMFWYRQDPGLGLRLIYFSYDVKMKEKGDIPEGYSVSREKKERFSLILESASTNQTSMYLCASSLRIHSGEFSQPQHFGDGTRLSIL.

This clonotype was picked up one time. The chain is built from TRBV6-2 or TRBV6-3 and TRBJ1-5; tentative D call: TRBD1 (6 bases). Per germline, CDR1 MNHEY and CDR2 SVGEGT. Deletions cut 0 bases from V and 6 bases from J, with 9 bases between. The CDR3 covers 14 residues. CDR3 region: CASSYSRGVQPQHF. As DNA, the CDR3 is TGTGCCAGCAGTTACTCGAGGGGGGTTCAGCCCCAGCATTTT.

This clonotype was counted between two and nine times. This chain joins TRBV7-2 and TRBJ1-1; a weak D match, TRBD1 (5 bases). V lost 2 bases and J lost 5, with 15 bases in between. This CDR3 has 15 residues. Germline CDR1 SGHTA, CDR2 FQGNSA. CDR3: CASSLSGGGWTEAFF. In nucleotides, the CDR3 is TGTGCCAGCAGCTTAAGTGGGGGGGGTTGGACTGAAGCTTTCTTT.

The chain combines TRBV12-3 or TRBV12-4 with TRBJ2-3; TRBD2 matches 14 bases. CDR3 size: 17 residues. The V and J ends lost 1 base and 5 bases, in that order; junction bases with no gene match: 5. DNA for the CDR3: TGTGCCAGCAGTTTAGGACTAGCGGGGGGGGCTGGAGATACGCAGTATTTT. It encodes CASSLGLAGGAGDTQYF.

The chain joins TRBV20-1 to TRBJ1-1, with 7 bases identical to TRBD1. CDR1 and CDR2 (germline): DFQATT, SNEGSKA (reference sequence). Trimming took 6 bases from V and 6 from J; bases not matched to a gene: 10. The CDR3 is made up of 13 amino acids. The CDR3, as DNA: TGCAGTGCACATAGAGACGACAGGGCTGAAGCTTTCTTT. It encodes CSAHRDDRAEAFF.

The sample holds many counts of this clonotype. The chain joins TRBV12-3 or TRBV12-4 to TRBJ2-1; D not certain. The CDR3 length is 12 residues. V shed 7 bases and J shed 5 bases, with 9 bases lying between them. CDR3 sequence: CASTLGNNEQFF. The CDR3 DNA sequence: TGTGCCAGCACCCTGGGCAACAATGAGCAGTTCTTC.

The chain combines TRBV5-1 with TRBJ2-2, with 9 nucleotides matching TRBD2. CDR3 length equals 18 residues. Germline values: CDR1 SGHRS, CDR2 YFSETQ. V trimming: 4 bases; J trimming: 3 bases; junction bases outside the gene matches: 13. CDR3 in amino acids: CASSRGLAGGPDTGELFF. In DNA, the CDR3 is TGCGCCAGCAGCCGGGGGCTGGCGGGGGGGCCGGACACCGGGGAGCTGTTTTTT.

This clonotype was picked up a small number of times. No conserved phenylalanine or tryptophan is present at the end of the CDR3, so a read error is the likely explanation. The chain carries TRBV29-1 and TRBJ1-1; D gene unclear. With 7 bases removed from V and 0 bases from J, the gap between germline ends came to 9 bases. This CDR3 has 12 residues. CDR1 and CDR2 (germline): SQVTM, ANQGSEA. The CDR3 coding sequence is TGCAGCGCGCAGCACATGAACACTGAAGCTTTCTAT. Translation: CSAQHMNTEAFY.

This clonotype was found many times. V usage is TRBV6-5 and J usage is TRBJ2-7; unclear D gene. With 0 bases removed from V and 6 bases from J, the gap between germline ends came to 15 bases. The CDR3 is 15 amino acids. CDR1 is MNHEY and CDR2 is SVGAGI in the germline V gene. The CDR3 reads CASSYSRASLGEQYF. DNA for the CDR3: TGTGCCAGCAGTTACTCCCGGGCTTCCCTCGGCGAGCAGTACTTC.

The chain recombines TRBV3-1 with TRBJ2-3; TRBD1 is a possible D gene (6 bases). The CDR3 loop spans 17 amino acids. V was pared by 0 bases and J by 2 bases, with 15 bases between. The germline V gene has CDR1 LGHDT and CDR2 YNNKEL (reference sequence). The CDR3 sequence is CASSQETGVPSTDTQYF. CDR3 in DNA: TGTGCCAGCAGCCAAGAGACAGGAGTTCCCTCCACAGATACGCAGTATTTT.

This clonotype was seen ten or more times. The chain joins TRBV7-9 to TRBJ1-2, with a tentative D call TRBD1 (6 bases). Trimming removed 6 bases from V and 4 bases from J, with 15 bases in between. The CDR3 spans 14 residues. CDR1 is SEHNR and CDR2 is FQNEAQ in the germline V gene (reference sequence). CDR3 in DNA: TGTGCCAGCAGTGAACAGGGAGGGGGCTATGGCTACACCTTC. It encodes CASSEQGGGYGYTF.

The V call is TRBV18, the J call TRBJ1-1; 8 bases fit TRBD1. J was trimmed by 4 bases and V by 1 base; bases with no gene match: 8. CDR3 size: 16 residues. The germline CDR1 and CDR2 sequences are KGHSH and LQKENI. CDR3: CASSPRGQGASTEAFF. CDR3 DNA sequence: TGTGCCAGCTCACCACGGGGGCAGGGGGCTAGCACTGAAGCTTTCTTT.

In this sample, this clonotype turned up many times. This chain joins TRBV2 and TRBJ2-5, with 9 positions matching TRBD2. The CDR3 contains 16 residues. Germline CDR1 is SNHLY and CDR2 is FYNNEI. With V trimmed by 5 bases and J by 5 bases, 12 bases remained unmatched. CDR3 bases: TGTGCCAGCAGTAACTCCATGGGCCTAGCGGGGGAGACCCAGTACTTC. It is translated as CASSNSMGLAGETQYF.

This clonotype was observed a handful of times. This chain links TRBV19 with TRBJ1-1, with unresolved D. Trimming removed 1 base at V and 1 base at J, with 4 bases between. Germline-derived CDR1 and CDR2 are LNHDA and SQIVND (reference sequence). CDR3 length: 13 amino acids. The chain's CDR3 is CASSIASNTEAFF. The CDR3 nucleotides read TGTGCCAGTAGTATAGCCTCGAACACTGAAGCTTTCTTT.

This clonotype was seen a single time. In DNA, the CDR3 is TGTGCCAGCAGCTTAGGGGACCGGGAGACCCAGTACTTC. This translates into CASSLGDRETQYF. The V and J genes are TRBV7-8 and TRBJ2-5; D possibly uses TRBD1 or TRBD2 (5 bases each). Germline V gene sequence: CDR1 SGHVS, CDR2 FQNEAQ. The CDR3 loop spans 13 amino acids. Between the trimmed V and J ends, which lost 1 base and 5 bases, there was a span of 8 bases. The variable domain in full, completed from reference TRBV7-8 and TRBJ2-5, reads GAGVSQSPRYKVAKRGQDVALRCDPISGHVSLFWYQQALGQGPEFLTYFQNEAQLDKSGLPSDRFFAERPEGSVSTLKIQRTQQEDSAVYLCASSLGDRETQYFGPGTRLLVL.

This clonotype was detected only a few times. The gene calls are TRBV3-1 and TRBJ1-2, with D possibly matching TRBD1 (5 bases). Germline assignment: CDR1 LGHDT and CDR2 YNNKEL (reference sequence). V was trimmed by 4 bases and J by 7 bases, leaving 13 bases between them. The CDR3 is 13 amino acids. The CDR3 protein is CASSRGNFIGYTF. In nucleotides, the CDR3 is TGTGCCAGCAGCCGGGGCAACTTTATTGGCTACACCTTC.

At least ten counts were recorded for this clonotype. V usage is TRBV28 and J usage is TRBJ1-1; D call uncertain. The germline CDR1 and CDR2 sequences are MDHEN and SYDVKM. V was pared by 3 bases and J by 5 bases, with 10 bases between. The CDR3 sequence is 13 residues long. The CDR3 sequence: CASSFGRLTEAFF. In DNA, the CDR3 is TGTGCCAGCAGTTTCGGTCGGCTGACTGAAGCTTTCTTT. Filled out from reference TRBV28 and TRBJ1-1, the complete variable domain reads DVKVTQSSRYLVKRTGEKVFLECVQDMDHENMFWYRQDPGLGLRLIYFSYDVKMKEKGDIPEGYSVSREKKERFSLILESASTNQTSMYLCASSFGRLTEAFFGQGTRLTVV.

This chain uses TRBV6-9 with TRBJ2-7, with 12 bases aligning to TRBD2. CDR3 length: 17 residues. Unmatched junction bases numbered 11, after V lost 3 bases and J lost 5 bases. Germline V gene lookup returns CDR1 MNHGY and CDR2 SVAAGI. The CDR3 loop reads CASSYTTRTSGTHEQYF. CDR3 nucleotide sequence: TGTGCCAGCAGTTACACCACCCGGACTAGCGGGACTCACGAGCAGTACTTC.

A note on this clonotype: A read error is possible here, since a much larger clone lies one base away. The rearrangement uses TRBV12-3 or TRBV12-4 and TRBJ2-2; 10 nucleotides agree with TRBD1. The CDR3 length is 14 residues. V was pared by 10 bases and J by 3 bases, with 5 bases of the junction left unmatched. CDR3 sequence (DNA): TGTGCCAACAGGGGGACAGGGGACACCGGGGAGCTGTTTTTT. Its protein is CANRGTGDTGELFF.